The 6 T cell receptor beta chains below come from one sample, sequenced in a study of T cell responses to AZD1222 COVID-19 vaccine. Only in-frame clones appear in the TCRdb table, and some are missing; sequencing was by immunoSEQ multiplex PCR. The repertoire holds about 120,000 clones, around nine tenths seen once, with 8% to 9.5% in the top ten. Sequencing used peripheral blood, obtained on day 0 of AZD1222 vaccination. The receptors were sampled from an adult in good health.

The chain uses TRBV27 and TRBJ1-2; a weak D match, TRBD1 (6 bases). The CDR3 has 18 residues. Per the germline V gene, CDR1 is MNHEY and CDR2 is SMNVEV (reference sequence). Trimming pared 3 bases from V and 3 bases from J, leaving 23 bases between. Written as DNA, the CDR3 is TGTGCCAGCAGTTTTAACCCCCCGGAAGGGGGAATGTACTATGGCTACACCTTC. Protein product: CASSFNPPEGGMYYGYTF.

This chain connects TRBV7-9 to TRBJ2-3; TRBD1 matches at 8 bases. The CDR3 is made up of 15 amino acids. Germline lookup yields CDR1 SEHNR and CDR2 FQNEAQ (reference sequence). Germline trimming cut 5 bases from V and 3 bases from J; bases unmatched to any gene: 7. CDR3 coding DNA: TGTGCCAGCAGCACCCGGACAGGGAGAACAGATACGCAGTATTTT. Its translation: CASSTRTGRTDTQYF. The variable domain in full, with the rest retrieved from reference TRBV7-9 and TRBJ2-3, is DTGVSQNPRHKITKRGQNVTFRCDPISEHNRLYWYRQTLGQGPEFLTYFQNEAQLEKSRLLSDRFSAERPKGSFSTLEIQRTEQGDSAMYLCASSTRTGRTDTQYFGPGTRLTVL.

The chain is built from TRBV2 and TRBJ1-4; D unresolved. From germline, CDR1 is SNHLY and CDR2 FYNNEI. V lost 0 bases and J lost 7, with 3 bases in between. CDR3 length equals 12 residues. DNA of the CDR3: TGTGCCAGCAGTGAAGCGCGTGAAAAACTGTTTTTT. Translated, it gives CASSEAREKLFF.

The V call is TRBV15, the J call TRBJ2-2, with TRBD2 identical over 10 bases. V was pared by 0 bases and J by 6 bases, with 7 bases of the junction left unmatched. This CDR3 spans 17 amino acids. The germline gives CDR1 LNHNV, CDR2 YYDKDF (reference sequence). The CDR3 sequence is CATSRDTSSGRPGELFF. Written as DNA, the CDR3 is TGTGCCACCAGCAGAGATACATCTAGCGGGAGACCCGGGGAGCTGTTTTTT.

The J gene is TRBJ2-7, the V gene TRBV7-2, with D possibly TRBD1 on 5 matching bases. Germline values: CDR1 SGHTA, CDR2 FQGNSA. The V end was cut by 2 bases, the J end by 1 base, with 12 bases between. The CDR3 is made up of 15 amino acids. In nucleotides, the CDR3 is TGTGCCAGCAGCTTACAAGGGGCTCGGTCCTACGAGCAGTACTTC. Protein product: CASSLQGARSYEQYF.

This sequence joins TRBV5-1 and TRBJ1-1, with D hard to call. Germline V lookup: CDR1 SGHRS, CDR2 YFSETQ. CDR3 size: 13 residues. The V end was cut by 3 bases, the J end by 4 bases, with 10 bases between. CDR3 in DNA: TGCGCCAGCAGCTCAGGACTGATCACTGAAGCTTTCTTT. Encoded protein: CASSSGLITEAFF.